This record covers a single T cell receptor (beta chain). Its matching antigen is unknown. This record belongs to a study of siplizumab effects on memory and regulatory T cells. Whole-study findings and limits: Proof of suppressive function in proliferating Tregs from siplizumab cultures was not established. In unstimulated cells, naive T cells appeared more diverse than memory T cells and seemed major alloresponse contributors.

Unstimulated naive, memory, effector memory and TEMRA subsets underwent sequencing in a few donor pairs. The CDR3 totals 14 residues. The germline V and J ends were trimmed by 4 bases and 5 bases, with 14 bases remaining between them. Germline lookup yields CDR1 MNHEY and CDR2 SMNVEV (reference sequence). The data were produced by immunoSEQ multiplex PCR, yet TCRdb's version contains in-frame clones alone and is incomplete. The table records over 45,000 clones, around 98% of them present only once. This TCR was recovered from a human donor in good health. The sample was naive CD8+ T cells sorted from blood. The gene calls are TRBV27 and TRBJ1-2; D not certain. The CDR3 here is CASSSEWPAYGYTF. The DNA of the CDR3 is TGTGCCAGCAGTTCTGAGTGGCCGGCGTATGGCTACACCTTC.